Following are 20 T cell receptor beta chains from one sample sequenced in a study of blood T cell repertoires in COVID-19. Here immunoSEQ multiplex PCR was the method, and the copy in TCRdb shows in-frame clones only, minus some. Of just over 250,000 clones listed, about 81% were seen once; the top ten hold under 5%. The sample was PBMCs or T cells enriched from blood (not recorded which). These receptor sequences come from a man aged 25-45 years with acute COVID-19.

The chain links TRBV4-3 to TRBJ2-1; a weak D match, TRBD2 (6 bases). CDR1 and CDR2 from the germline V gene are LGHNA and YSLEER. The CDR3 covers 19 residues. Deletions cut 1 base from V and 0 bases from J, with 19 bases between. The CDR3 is CASSQGTSKAESSYNEQFF. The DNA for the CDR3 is TGCGCCAGCAGCCAAGGAACTAGCAAGGCCGAGAGCTCCTACAATGAGCAGTTCTTC.

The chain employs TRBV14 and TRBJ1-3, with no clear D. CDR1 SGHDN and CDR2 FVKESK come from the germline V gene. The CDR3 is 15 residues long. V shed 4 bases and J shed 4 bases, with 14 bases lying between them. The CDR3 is CASSPPGRRGNTIYF. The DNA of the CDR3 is TGTGCCAGCAGCCCTCCCGGAAGGCGGGGAAACACCATATATTTT.

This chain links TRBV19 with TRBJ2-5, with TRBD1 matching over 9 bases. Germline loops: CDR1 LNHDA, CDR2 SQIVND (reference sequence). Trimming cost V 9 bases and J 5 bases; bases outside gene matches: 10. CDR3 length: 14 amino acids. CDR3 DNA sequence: TGTGCCAGCAGCGGGACAGGGATTATTGAGACCCAGTACTTC. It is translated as CASSGTGIIETQYF.

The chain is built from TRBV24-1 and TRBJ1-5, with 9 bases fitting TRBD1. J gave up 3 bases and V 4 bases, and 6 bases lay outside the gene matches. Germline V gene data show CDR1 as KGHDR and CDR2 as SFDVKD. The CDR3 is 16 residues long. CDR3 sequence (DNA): TGTGCCACCAGTGAAGGGACAGGGAGTGCCAATCAGCCCCAGCATTTT. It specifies CATSEGTGSANQPQHF.

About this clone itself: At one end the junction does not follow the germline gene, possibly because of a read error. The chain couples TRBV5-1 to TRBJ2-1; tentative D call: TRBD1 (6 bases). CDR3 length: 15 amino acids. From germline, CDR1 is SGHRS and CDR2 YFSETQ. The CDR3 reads CASSLIDRFNNEQFF. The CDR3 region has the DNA TGTGCCAGCAGCTTAATTGACAGGTTTAACAATGAGCAGTTCTTC. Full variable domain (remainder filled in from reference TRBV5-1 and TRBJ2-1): KAGVTQTPRYLIKTRGQQVTLSCSPISGHRSVSWYQQTPGQGLQFLFEYFSETQRNKGNFPGRFSGRQFSNSRSEMNVSTLELGDSALYLCASSLIDRFNNEQFFGPGTRLTVL.

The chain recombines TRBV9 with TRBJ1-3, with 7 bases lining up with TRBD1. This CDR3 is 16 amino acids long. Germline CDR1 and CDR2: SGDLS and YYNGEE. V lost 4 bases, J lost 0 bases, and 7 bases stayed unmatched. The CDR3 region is CASSSLGQNSGNTIYF. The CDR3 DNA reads TGTGCCAGCAGCTCCTTGGGACAGAACTCTGGAAACACCATATATTTT.

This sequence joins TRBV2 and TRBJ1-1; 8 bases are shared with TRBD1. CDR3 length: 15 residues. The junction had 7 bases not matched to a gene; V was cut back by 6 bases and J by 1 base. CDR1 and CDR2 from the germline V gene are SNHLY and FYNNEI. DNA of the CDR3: TGTGCCAGCAGAAGACAGGGGCTCGGGAACACTGAAGCTTTCTTT. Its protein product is CASRRQGLGNTEAFF.

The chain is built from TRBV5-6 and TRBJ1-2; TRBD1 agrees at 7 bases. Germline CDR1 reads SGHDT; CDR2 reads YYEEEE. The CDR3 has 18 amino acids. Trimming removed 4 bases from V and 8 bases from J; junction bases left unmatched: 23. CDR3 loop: CASSERQGISRVVRGYTF. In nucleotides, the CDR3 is TGTGCCAGCAGCGAAAGACAGGGAATTAGCCGAGTAGTTCGCGGCTACACCTTC. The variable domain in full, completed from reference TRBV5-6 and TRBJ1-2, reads DAGVTQSPTHLIKTRGQQVTLRCSPKSGHDTVSWYQQALGQGPQFIFQYYEEEERQRGNFPDRFSGHQFPNYSSELNVNALLLGDSALYLCASSERQGISRVVRGYTFGSGTRLTVV.

The CDR3 coding sequence is TGTGCCAGTAGTATATTTCACCCGGGGGAGACCCAGTACTTC. This sequence encodes CASSIFHPGETQYF. V is TRBV19 and J is TRBJ2-5, with D perhaps matching TRBD2 (5 bases). Germline V CDR1 and CDR2: LNHDA, SQIVND (reference sequence). This CDR3 comprises 14 residues. Trimming removed 2 bases from V and 5 bases from J, with 12 bases in between.

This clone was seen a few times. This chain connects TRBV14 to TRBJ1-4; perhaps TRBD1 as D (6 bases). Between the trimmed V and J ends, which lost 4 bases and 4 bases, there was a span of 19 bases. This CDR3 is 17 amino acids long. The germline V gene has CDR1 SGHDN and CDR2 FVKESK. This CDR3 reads CASSRTSGGAVNEKLFF. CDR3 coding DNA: TGTGCCAGCAGCCGCACCTCTGGGGGGGCGGTTAATGAAAAACTGTTTTTT.

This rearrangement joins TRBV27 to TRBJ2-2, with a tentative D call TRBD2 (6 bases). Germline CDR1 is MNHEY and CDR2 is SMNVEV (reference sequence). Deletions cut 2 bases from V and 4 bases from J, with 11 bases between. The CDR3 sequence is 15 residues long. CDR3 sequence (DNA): TGTGCCAGCAGTTTACGGCAGGGAGGCACCGGGGAGCTGTTTTTT. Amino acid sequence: CASSLRQGGTGELFF.

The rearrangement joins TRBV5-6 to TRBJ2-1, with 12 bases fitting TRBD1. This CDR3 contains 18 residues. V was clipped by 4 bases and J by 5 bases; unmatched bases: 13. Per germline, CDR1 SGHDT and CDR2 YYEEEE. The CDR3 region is CASSPVRLGTGGDNEQFF. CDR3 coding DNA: TGTGCCAGCAGCCCCGTGAGACTAGGGACAGGGGGCGACAATGAGCAGTTCTTC.

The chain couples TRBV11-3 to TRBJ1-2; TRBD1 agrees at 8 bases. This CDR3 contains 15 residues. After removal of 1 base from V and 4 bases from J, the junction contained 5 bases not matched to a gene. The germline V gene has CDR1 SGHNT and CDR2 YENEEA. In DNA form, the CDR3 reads TGTGCCAGCAGCTTAGGGACAGGGAGATCCTATGGCTACACCTTC. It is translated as CASSLGTGRSYGYTF.

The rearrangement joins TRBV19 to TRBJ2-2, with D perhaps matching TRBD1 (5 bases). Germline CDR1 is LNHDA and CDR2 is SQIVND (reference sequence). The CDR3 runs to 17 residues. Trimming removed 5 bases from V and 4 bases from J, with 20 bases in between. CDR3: CASSSRQFSGPTGELFF. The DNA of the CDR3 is TGTGCCAGTAGTTCCCGACAGTTTTCCGGCCCCACCGGGGAGCTGTTTTTT.

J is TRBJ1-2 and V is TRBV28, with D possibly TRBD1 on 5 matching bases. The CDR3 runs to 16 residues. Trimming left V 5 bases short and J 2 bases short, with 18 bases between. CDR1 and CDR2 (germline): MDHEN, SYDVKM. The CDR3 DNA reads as TGTGCCAGCAGTCTAGACCCGGCCCCAGGGAACTATGGCTACACCTTC. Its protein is CASSLDPAPGNYGYTF.

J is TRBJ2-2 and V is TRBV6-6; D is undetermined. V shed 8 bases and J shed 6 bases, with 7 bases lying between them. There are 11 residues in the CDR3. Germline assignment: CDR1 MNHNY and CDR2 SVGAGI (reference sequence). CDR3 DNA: TGTGCCAGCCAAATCCCCGGGGAGCTGTTTTTT. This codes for CASQIPGELFF.

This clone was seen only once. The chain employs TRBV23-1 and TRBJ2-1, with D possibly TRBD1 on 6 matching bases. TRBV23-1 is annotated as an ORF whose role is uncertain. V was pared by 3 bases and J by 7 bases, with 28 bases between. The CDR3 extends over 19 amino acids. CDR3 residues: CASSQASQGNDAGSNEQFF. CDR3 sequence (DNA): TGCGCCAGCAGTCAGGCCTCACAGGGAAATGATGCCGGATCGAATGAGCAGTTCTTC.

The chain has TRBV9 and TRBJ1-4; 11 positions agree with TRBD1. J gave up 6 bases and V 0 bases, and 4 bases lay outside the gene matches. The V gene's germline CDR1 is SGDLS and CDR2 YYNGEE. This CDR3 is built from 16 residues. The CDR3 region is CASSVDPDRGHEKLFF. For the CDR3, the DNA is TGTGCCAGCAGCGTAGACCCGGACAGGGGGCATGAAAAACTGTTTTTT. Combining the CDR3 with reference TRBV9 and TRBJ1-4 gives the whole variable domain DSGVTQTPKHLITATGQRVTLRCSPRSGDLSVYWYQQSLDQGLQFLIQYYNGEERAKGNILERFSAQQFPDLHSELNLSSLELGDSALYFCASSVDPDRGHEKLFFGSGTQLSVL.

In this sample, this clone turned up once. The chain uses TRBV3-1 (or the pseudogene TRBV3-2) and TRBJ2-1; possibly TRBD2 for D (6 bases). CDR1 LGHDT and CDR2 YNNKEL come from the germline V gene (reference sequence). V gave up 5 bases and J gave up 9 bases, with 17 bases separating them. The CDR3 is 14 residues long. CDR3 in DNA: TGTGCCAGCAGCATCCCGGGACTCCCCTCTGAGCAGTTCTTC. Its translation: CASSIPGLPSEQFF.

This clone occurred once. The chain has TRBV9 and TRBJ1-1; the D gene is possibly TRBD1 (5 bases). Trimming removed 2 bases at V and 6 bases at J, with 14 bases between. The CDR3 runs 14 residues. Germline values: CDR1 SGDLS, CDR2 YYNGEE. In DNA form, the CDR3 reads TGTGCCAGCAGCGTTTTTCAGGGTGGGCCTGAAGCTTTCTTT. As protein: CASSVFQGGPEAFF. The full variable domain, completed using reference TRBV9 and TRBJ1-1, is DSGVTQTPKHLITATGQRVTLRCSPRSGDLSVYWYQQSLDQGLQFLIQYYNGEERAKGNILERFSAQQFPDLHSELNLSSLELGDSALYFCASSVFQGGPEAFFGQGTRLTVV.